Listed below are T cell receptor beta chains from one sample, sequenced in a study of CD8 T cells in Susac syndrome. One entry per CDR3 protein results from TCRdb running MiXCR on the immunoSEQ multiplex PCR reads. The sample shows about 150,000 distinct CDR3 sequences, around 96% of them seen only once. The sequenced material came from CD4+ T cells from PBMCs. The receptor set was obtained from a human donor with Susac syndrome. CDR3s include the opening cysteine and the closing phenylalanine or tryptophan. Fields, in order: J gene, clone size, V gene, D gene, CDR3 DNA, CDR3 protein. D genes are given only for firm matches. Some rows have no size entry. The others give once, few or many, or a class for an expanded clone.

>TRBJ2-1|-|TRBV7-8|TRBD2
TGTGCCAGCAGCTTCGGACTAGCGGGGGGCATCAATGAGCAGTTCTTC
CASSFGLAGGINEQFF
>TRBJ1-4|-|TRBV6-2/TRBV6-3|-
TGTGCCAGCAGTTCCAGGACTAATGAAAAACTGTTTTTT
CASSSRTNEKLFF
>TRBJ1-2|-|TRBV6-5|TRBD1
TGTGCCAGCAGACCTACAGGGGCGGTAGGCTACACCTTC
CASRPTGAVGYTF
>TRBJ2-7|-|TRBV21-1|-
TGTGCCAGCAGCAAAGTAGCAGGGGGCTACGAGCAGTACTTC
CASSKVAGGYEQYF
>TRBJ2-7|once|TRBV6-5|-
TGTGCCAGCAGTTACGTTAAATTAGGCGTCTACGAGCAGTACTTC
CASSYVKLGVYEQYF
>TRBJ2-1|-|TRBV18|-
TGTGCCAGCTCACCACGAATCAATGAGCAGTTCTTC
CASSPRINEQFF
>TRBJ1-3|-|TRBV13|-
TGTGCCAGCAGCCCGACAGGTTCTGGAAACACCATATATTTT
CASSPTGSGNTIYF
>TRBJ2-6|-|TRBV6-5|-
TGTGCCAGCAGCCAACAATCTGGGGCCAACGTCCTGACTTTC
CASSQQSGANVLTF
>TRBJ2-2|-|TRBV29-1|TRBD1
TGCAGCGTCGTCGACAGGGAGAACACCGGGGAGCTGTTTTTT
CSVVDRENTGELFF
>TRBJ1-2|-|TRBV4-2|-
TGTGCCAGCAGCCAAGCTGGGAATCCTCTCTATGGCTACACCTTC
CASSQAGNPLYGYTF
>TRBJ2-4|-|TRBV29-1|-
TGCAGCGCCTCGTATAATGTGCGAAACATTCAGTACTTC
CSASYNVRNIQYF
>TRBJ1-5|-|TRBV29-1|-
TGCAGCGTTGGCGGGGGGAATCAGCCCCAGCATTTT
CSVGGGNQPQHF
>TRBJ2-7|-|TRBV7-9|-
TGTGCCAGCAGCTTAGTAGGTCACGGGACGGCCACCTACGAGCAGTACTTC
CASSLVGHGTATYEQYF